A single sample gave rise to the 20 T cell receptor beta chains below, sequenced in a study of blood T cell repertoires in COVID-19 (TCRdb year 2020). Libraries were prepared through the immunoSEQ multiplex PCR assay. TCRdb took over this immuneACCESS table, retaining in-frame rearrangements with V and J assigned. Such tables are incomplete; in checked studies, under half of the missing clones stem from an unresolved V gene, and the remainder is unexplained. In all, the sample holds about 50,000 clones, and about 92% of those were seen once. The biggest ten clones account for approximately 4% of the sample. Sequenced input: peripheral blood. The receptor source for this set is a human donor in a cohort sampled during active COVID-19.

This clone was found once. The J gene is TRBJ2-1, the V gene TRBV11-2, with D possibly being TRBD2 (6 bases). The CDR3 is made up of 15 amino acids. Germline CDR1 and CDR2: SGHAT and FQNNGV. Trimming cost V 0 bases and J 9 bases, with 15 bases left between them. In DNA form, the CDR3 reads TGTGCCAGCAGCTTAGAGAGGTCCCTAGCGAGTGAGCAGTTCTTC. Translated, it gives CASSLERSLASEQFF.

The J gene is TRBJ1-6, the V gene TRBV21-1. TRBV21-1 is recorded as a pseudogene. There are 16 residues in the CDR3. CDR3 residues: CASSPGGGPYNSPLHF. CDR3 DNA: TGTGCCAGCAGCCCGGGGGGGGGACCCTATAATTCACCCCTCCACTTT.

The chain is built from TRBV18 and TRBJ1-1; D possibly corresponds to TRBD1 (6 bases). The CDR3 totals 15 residues. Germline CDR1 reads KGHSH; CDR2 reads LQKENI. Trimming stripped 2 bases from V and 6 bases from J, with 16 bases between. CDR3 bases: TGTGCCAGCTCACCATTTAAGGCAGAGGGGGCTGAAGCTTTCTTT. Translating gives CASSPFKAEGAEAFF. Combining the CDR3 with reference TRBV18 and TRBJ1-1 gives the whole variable domain NAGVMQNPRHLVRRRGQEARLRCSPMKGHSHVYWYRQLPEEGLKFMVYLQKENIIDESGMPKERFSAEFPKEGPSILRIQQVVRGDSAAYFCASSPFKAEGAEAFFGQGTRLTVV.

The chain recombines TRBV13 with TRBJ2-1; 10 nucleotides match TRBD2. The CDR3 runs 16 residues. Trimming at V came to 3 bases and at J to 0 bases, leaving 2 bases not matched to a gene. Germline values: CDR1 PRHDT, CDR2 FYEKMQ (reference sequence). CDR3 bases: TGTGCCAGCAGCTTTCCTAGCGGGAGCTCCTACAATGAGCAGTTCTTC. Encoded protein: CASSFPSGSSYNEQFF.

V usage is TRBV19 and J usage is TRBJ2-7; 12 bases are a match to TRBD1. With 3 bases clipped from V and 5 bases from J, the junction kept 5 bases outside the gene matches. This CDR3 has 15 amino acids. CDR1 is LNHDA, CDR2 SQIVND, per germline (reference sequence). This CDR3 is CASSIPGQGADEQYF. CDR3 sequence (DNA): TGTGCCAGTAGTATTCCGGGACAGGGGGCGGACGAGCAGTACTTC.

The chain combines TRBV13 with TRBJ1-6; the D is unclear. The CDR3 covers 12 residues. The V end was cut by 6 bases, the J end by 10 bases, with 10 bases between. Germline CDR1 PRHDT, CDR2 FYEKMQ (reference sequence). Written as DNA, the CDR3 is TGTGCCAGCAGTCTCCTAGGATCACCCCTCCACTTT. This gives the protein CASSLLGSPLHF.

The chain is built from TRBV4-1 and TRBJ2-6; 7 bases are shared with TRBD2. V was pared by 1 base and J by 3 bases, with 9 bases of the junction left unmatched. Germline V gene lookup returns CDR1 MGHRA and CDR2 YSYEKL. This CDR3 contains 18 residues. The CDR3 DNA sequence: TGCGCCAGCAGCCAAGCCCTACTAGCGAGGAGTGGGGCCAACGTCCTGACTTTC. Translated: CASSQALLARSGANVLTF.

The gene calls are TRBV7-2 and TRBJ2-7, with D tentatively TRBD1 (5 bases). Trimming cost V 2 bases and J 4 bases, with 12 bases left between them. There are 14 residues in the CDR3. The germline gives CDR1 SGHTA, CDR2 FQGNSA. CDR3 bases: TGTGCCAGCAGCTTACAGGGTCAAGGGTACGAGCAGTACGTC. Translating it yields CASSLQGQGYEQYV.

This clone has more than one count but fewer than ten. The chain couples TRBV10-3 to TRBJ2-7; TRBD1 aligns across 9 bases. J was trimmed by 5 bases and V by 0 bases; bases with no gene match: 5. CDR3 length equals 15 residues. Germline V gives CDR1 ENHRY, CDR2 SYGVKD. The CDR3 sequence is CAISESGTGIHEQYF. For the CDR3, the DNA is TGTGCCATCAGTGAGTCGGGGACAGGGATACACGAGCAGTACTTC.

This clone was picked up one time. The V call is TRBV4-1, the J call TRBJ2-7; 9 bases line up with TRBD1. CDR3 length: 19 amino acids. CDR1 and CDR2 (germline): MGHRA, YSYEKL. J was trimmed by 1 base and V by 0 bases; bases with no gene match: 13. Here the CDR3 reads CASSQDRDRAYPLSYEQYF. In DNA form, the CDR3 reads TGCGCCAGCAGCCAAGATCGGGACAGGGCCTACCCCCTATCCTACGAGCAGTACTTC.

The chain is built from TRBV11-3 and TRBJ2-3, with TRBD2 identical over 15 bases. V lost 6 bases and J lost 3; bases outside the gene matches: 4. The CDR3 runs to 16 residues. Germline V lookup: CDR1 SGHNT, CDR2 YENEEA. CDR3 in amino acids: CASSSGTSGRTDTQYF. The DNA for the CDR3 is TGTGCCAGCAGTTCCGGGACTAGCGGGAGGACAGATACGCAGTATTTT.

This chain joins TRBV2 and TRBJ1-2; no clear D. Germline V CDR1 and CDR2: SNHLY, FYNNEI. The CDR3 extends over 14 amino acids. V was pared by 4 bases and J by 1 base, with 10 bases between. The CDR3 region has the DNA TGTGCCAGCAGTGGCAACAGCATTAACTATGGCTACACCTTC. Translation gives CASSGNSINYGYTF.

The rearrangement joins TRBV7-6 to TRBJ2-7; 10 nucleotides align to TRBD1. The CDR3 has 14 amino acids. Unmatched junction bases numbered 5, after V lost 5 bases and J lost 4 bases. CDR1 and CDR2 (germline): SGHVS, FNYEAQ. The DNA for the CDR3 is TGTGCCAGCAGCCCGAGGACAGGGGGATACGAGCAGTACTTC. Translation gives CASSPRTGGYEQYF. The full variable domain, rest sourced from reference TRBV7-6 and TRBJ2-7, is GAGVSQSPRYKVTKRGQDVALRCDPISGHVSLYWYRQALGQGPEFLTYFNYEAQQDKSGLPNDRFSAERPEGSISTLTIQRTEQRDSAMYRCASSPRTGGYEQYFGPGTRLTVT.

The chain employs TRBV6-5 and TRBJ2-2, with 8 nucleotides matching TRBD1. Germline loops: CDR1 MNHEY, CDR2 SVGAGI. The CDR3 is made up of 15 amino acids. V trimming: 7 bases; J trimming: 1 base; junction bases outside the gene matches: 5. The DNA of the CDR3 is TGTGCCAGCAAAACCGACAGGGGGAACACCGGGGAGCTGTTTTTT. This codes for CASKTDRGNTGELFF.

The rearrangement links TRBV6-5 to TRBJ1-3; 8 nucleotides match TRBD1. Germline CDR1 reads MNHEY; CDR2 reads SVGAGI. This CDR3 is built from 15 residues. Trimming removed 4 bases from V and 2 bases from J; junction bases left unmatched: 4. In DNA form, the CDR3 reads TGTGCCAGCAGTTCAGGACAGGGTCCTGGAAACACCATATATTTT. Translation gives CASSSGQGPGNTIYF.

The J gene is TRBJ2-7, the V gene TRBV10-3; 10 bases fit TRBD1. Germline-derived CDR1 and CDR2 are ENHRY and SYGVKD. The CDR3 length is 14 residues. V trimming: 8 bases; J trimming: 4 bases; junction bases outside the gene matches: 8. CDR3 bases: TGTGCCATCTCTTTTCGGGGACAGGGGTACGAGCAGTACTTC. Translated, it gives CAISFRGQGYEQYF.

The rearrangement uses TRBV27 and TRBJ1-6; TRBD1 matches at 7 bases. The germline V gene has CDR1 MNHEY and CDR2 SMNVEV (reference sequence). The CDR3 sequence is 15 residues long. With V trimmed by 2 bases and J by 7 bases, 5 bases remained unmatched. As DNA, the CDR3 is TGTGCCAGCAGTTTAGGGCAGGGGGTAAATTCACCCCTCCACTTT. It yields the protein CASSLGQGVNSPLHF.

CDR3 sequence: CASSLWGQVSYEQYF. The CDR3, as DNA: TGTGCCAGCAGTTTATGGGGACAGGTCTCCTACGAGCAGTACTTC. The V and J genes are TRBV27 and TRBJ2-7; 8 bases line up with TRBD1. Trimming removed 1 base from V and 0 bases from J; junction bases left unmatched: 2. The CDR3 has 15 residues. Looked up from germline, CDR1 is MNHEY and CDR2 is SMNVEV (reference sequence).

This rearrangement joins TRBV6-5 to TRBJ2-7; a weak D match, TRBD2 (5 bases). Per the germline V gene, CDR1 is MNHEY and CDR2 is SVGAGI. The CDR3 loop spans 14 amino acids. The V end lost 6 bases, the J end lost 1 base, and 13 bases lay between the germline ends. CDR3 coding DNA: TGTGCCAGCAGGGCCCTCAGGAGGTCCTACGAGCAGTACGTC. It encodes CASRALRRSYEQYV.

This clone was observed once. The chain couples TRBV27 to TRBJ1-1; D call uncertain. The CDR3 has 12 amino acids. The V end lost 10 bases, the J end lost 1 base, and 10 bases lay between the germline ends. Germline lookup yields CDR1 MNHEY and CDR2 SMNVEV (reference sequence). CDR3 region: CATSSRNTEAFF. The CDR3 DNA is TGTGCCACCTCCTCCCGGAACACTGAAGCTTTCTTT.